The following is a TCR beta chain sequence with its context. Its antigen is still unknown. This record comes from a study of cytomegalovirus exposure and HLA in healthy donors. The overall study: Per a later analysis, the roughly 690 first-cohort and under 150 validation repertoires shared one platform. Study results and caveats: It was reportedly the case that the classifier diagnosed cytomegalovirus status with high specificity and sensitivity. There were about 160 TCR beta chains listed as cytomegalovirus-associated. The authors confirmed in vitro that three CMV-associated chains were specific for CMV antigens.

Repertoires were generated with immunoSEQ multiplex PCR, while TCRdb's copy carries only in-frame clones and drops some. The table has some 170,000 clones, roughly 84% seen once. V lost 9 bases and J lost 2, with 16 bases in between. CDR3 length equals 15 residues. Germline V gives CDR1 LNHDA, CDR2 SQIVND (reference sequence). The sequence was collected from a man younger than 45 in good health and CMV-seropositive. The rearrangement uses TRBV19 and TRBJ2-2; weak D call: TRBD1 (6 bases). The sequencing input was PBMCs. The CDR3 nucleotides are TGTGCCAGCTGCACGGGACACTTAAACACCGGGGAGCTGTTTTTT. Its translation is CASCTGHLNTGELFF. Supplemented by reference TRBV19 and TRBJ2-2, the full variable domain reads DGGITQSPKYLFRKEGQNVTLSCEQNLNHDAMYWYRQDPGQGLRLIYYSQIVNDFQKGDIAEGYSVSREKKESFPLTVTSAQKNPTAFYLCASCTGHLNTGELFFGEGSRLTVL.